These 19 T cell receptor beta chains share one sample of origin, sequenced in a study of OX40 agonist ivuxolimab in advanced cancers. Assay: immunoSEQ multiplex PCR; the TCRdb copy retains only in-frame clones and omits some. Of around 110,000 clones listed, over 85% are singletons. Material: CD4+ or CD8+ T cells sorted from blood, obtained in a trial of the OX40 agonist ivuxolimab. Receptors were obtained from an adult with an advanced solid tumor such as melanoma, head and neck, liver or kidney cancer.

The V call is TRBV4-1, the J call TRBJ2-4; D might be TRBD2 (5 bases). The CDR3 runs to 17 residues. Trimming took off 0 bases at V and 0 bases at J, with 12 bases between the two ends. CDR1 MGHRA and CDR2 YSYEKL come from the germline V gene. The CDR3 loop reads CASSQDTGSLAKNIQYF. The CDR3 coding sequence is TGCGCCAGCAGCCAAGATACGGGGTCATTAGCCAAAAACATTCAGTACTTC.

V usage is TRBV11-1 and J usage is TRBJ2-2; 12 nucleotides agree with TRBD2. The V gene's germline CDR1 is SGHAT and CDR2 FQDESV (reference sequence). J gave up 9 bases and V 6 bases, and 5 bases lay outside the gene matches. CDR3 length: 14 amino acids. CDR3 bases: TGTGCCAGCAGTCCTACTAGCGGGGGGAGGGAGCTGTTTTTT. It codes for CASSPTSGGRELFF.

This clone was recorded once. The gene calls are TRBV5-1 and TRBJ1-5; TRBD1 matches 10 bases. Germline trimming cut 4 bases from V and 1 base from J; bases unmatched to any gene: 2. This CDR3 is 15 amino acids long. The germline V gene has CDR1 SGHRS and CDR2 YFSETQ. This CDR3 is CASSPGQGSNQPQHF. Written as DNA, the CDR3 is TGCGCCAGCAGCCCGGGACAGGGGAGCAATCAGCCCCAGCATTTT.

In this sample, this clone turned up a few times. The chain couples TRBV5-4 to TRBJ1-1; a weak D match, TRBD1 (5 bases). V was shortened by 3 bases and J by 1 base, with 10 bases between the two germline ends. Germline CDR1 is SGHNT and CDR2 is YYREEE (reference sequence). The CDR3 is made up of 14 amino acids. DNA of the CDR3: TGTGCCAGCAGCTCACAGGTGTCGAACACTGAAGCTTTCTTT. This sequence encodes CASSSQVSNTEAFF. The complete variable domain, with remaining parts taken from reference TRBV5-4 and TRBJ1-1, reads ETGVTQSPTHLIKTRGQQVTLRCSSQSGHNTVSWYQQALGQGPQFIFQYYREEENGRGNFPPRFSGLQFPNYSSELNVNALELDDSALYLCASSSQVSNTEAFFGQGTRLTVV.

The genes are TRBV5-4 and TRBJ2-7, with D possibly being TRBD2 (5 bases). The CDR3 totals 14 residues. Trimming left V 4 bases short and J 4 bases short, with 15 bases between. CDR1 is SGHNT and CDR2 is YYREEE in the germline V gene (reference sequence). For the CDR3, the DNA is TGTGCCAGCAGCCCGCGGAGCGGTACATACGAGCAGTACTTC. It translates to CASSPRSGTYEQYF.

The chain is built from TRBV19 and TRBJ2-5; no clear D gene. CDR1 and CDR2 from the germline V gene are LNHDA and SQIVND (reference sequence). The CDR3 is 13 residues long. Trimming cost V 3 bases and J 5 bases, with 10 bases left between them. The CDR3 here is CASSIIQGETQYF. The CDR3 DNA sequence: TGTGCCAGTAGTATCATCCAAGGGGAGACCCAGTACTTC.

This rearrangement joins TRBV9 to TRBJ2-2; no clear D. CDR3 length: 16 amino acids. Trimming took off 0 bases at V and 0 bases at J, with 9 bases between the two ends. CDR1 is SGDLS and CDR2 is YYNGEE in the germline V gene. In DNA form, the CDR3 reads TGTGCCAGCAGCGTAGACGTTCTGTCGAACACCGGGGAGCTGTTTTTT. This sequence encodes CASSVDVLSNTGELFF.

The chain recombines TRBV29-1 with TRBJ2-1, with D unclear. The CDR3 length is 13 residues. Germline values: CDR1 SQVTM, CDR2 ANQGSEA. The V end lost 4 bases, the J end lost 7 bases, and 14 bases lay between the germline ends. CDR3 sequence: CSVGDIQQNEQFF. CDR3 in DNA: TGCAGCGTTGGTGACATCCAACAGAATGAGCAGTTCTTC.

This chain joins TRBV9 and TRBJ1-4; D might be TRBD1 (6 bases). Germline CDR1 and CDR2: SGDLS and YYNGEE. V was cut by 5 bases and J by 12 bases, with 20 bases left in between. CDR3 length: 14 amino acids. The CDR3, as DNA: TGTGCCAGCAGTCCCGGGACACGGGGAAGGGAACTGTTTTTT. Translation: CASSPGTRGRELFF.

In its sample, this clone was seen once. The chain recombines TRBV5-5 with TRBJ2-3; the D is unclear. Germline-derived CDR1 and CDR2 are SGHKS and YYEKEE (reference sequence). CDR3 size: 13 residues. Trimming left V 0 bases short and J 6 bases short, with 8 bases between. In DNA, the CDR3 is TGTGCCAGCAGCTTGGCCACGGAGGATACGCAGTATTTT. Protein sequence: CASSLATEDTQYF.

The V call is TRBV28, the J call TRBJ1-2, with D unresolved. With 3 bases removed from V and 5 bases from J, the gap between germline ends came to 13 bases. Germline CDR1 MDHEN, CDR2 SYDVKM. The CDR3 sequence is 14 residues long. CDR3 DNA: TGTGCCAGCAGTTTGGCGGGCAGAAGGTATGGCTACACCTTC. It is translated as CASSLAGRRYGYTF.

In this sample, this clone turned up once. This sequence joins TRBV27 and TRBJ1-2, with no clear D. Germline assignment: CDR1 MNHEY and CDR2 SMNVEV (reference sequence). The CDR3 consists of 15 residues. Trimming took 5 bases from V and 2 from J, leaving 15 bases between them. The CDR3 spells CASSGGSGLNYGYTF. CDR3 nucleotide sequence: TGTGCCAGCAGTGGCGGCTCCGGCCTAAACTATGGCTACACCTTC.

This clone was observed a handful of times. The genes are TRBV18 and TRBJ1-1, with D uncertain. Trimming removed 3 bases at V and 3 bases at J, with 8 bases between. CDR1 and CDR2 from the germline V gene are KGHSH and LQKENI. The CDR3 is 13 residues long. CDR3 nucleotides: TGTGCCAGCTCACCCCTAGGATACACTGAAGCTTTCTTT. Protein product: CASSPLGYTEAFF.

J is TRBJ2-7 and V is TRBV6-5, with TRBD2 matching over 12 bases. Germline CDR1 is MNHEY and CDR2 is SVGAGI. The CDR3 loop spans 15 amino acids. V lost 2 bases and J lost 6; bases outside the gene matches: 5. CDR3 in amino acids: CASSYRLAGGGEQYF. The CDR3 coding sequence is TGTGCCAGCAGTTACCGGCTAGCGGGAGGGGGCGAGCAGTACTTC.

This clone showed up just a few times. This chain connects TRBV7-8 to TRBJ2-7; 10 bases align to TRBD1. CDR1 is SGHVS, CDR2 FQNEAQ, per germline. The V and J ends lost 5 bases and 5 bases, in that order; junction bases with no gene match: 6. CDR3 size: 14 residues. The CDR3 reads CASSLRQGADEQYF. In nucleotides, the CDR3 is TGTGCCAGCAGCCTCCGACAGGGGGCGGACGAGCAGTACTTC.

CDR3 DNA sequence: TGTGCCAGCAGTAAAAAGGGGACTAGCGGGAGGAATGAGCAGTTCTTC. Amino acid sequence: CASSKKGTSGRNEQFF. The chain links TRBV5-6 to TRBJ2-1, with TRBD2 matching 15 bases. Germline V gene sequence: CDR1 SGHDT, CDR2 YYEEEE. J lost 7 bases, V lost 5 bases, and 7 bases had no gene match. This CDR3 is 16 amino acids long.

This CDR3 reads CASSSQLALPYNEQFF. CDR3 DNA: TGTGCCAGCAGCTCTCAACTAGCGTTACCATACAATGAGCAGTTCTTC. The genes are TRBV11-2 and TRBJ2-1, with 7 bases lining up with TRBD2. V was pared by 4 bases and J by 4 bases, with 10 bases of the junction left unmatched. Germline CDR1 and CDR2: SGHAT and FQNNGV. The CDR3 has 16 residues.

V usage is TRBV7-8 and J usage is TRBJ2-7; D is perhaps TRBD2 (6 bases). Trimming cost V 5 bases and J 3 bases, with 17 bases left between them. The CDR3 runs 15 residues. CDR1 is SGHVS and CDR2 is FQNEAQ in the germline V gene. CDR3 amino acids: CASSRVGTENYEQYF. For the CDR3, the DNA is TGTGCCAGCAGCCGAGTGGGGACTGAGAACTACGAGCAGTACTTC.

This clone was seen only once. The chain uses TRBV14 and TRBJ2-7; 7 positions agree with TRBD2. This CDR3 is 17 amino acids long. Germline CDR1 is SGHDN and CDR2 is FVKESK. V was pared by 4 bases and J by 2 bases, with 14 bases of the junction left unmatched. The DNA of the CDR3 is TGTGCCAGCAGCCGGGTTTTTGGGGCGGGAGAAACCTACGAGCAGTACTTC. Encoded protein: CASSRVFGAGETYEQYF. Complete variable domain (other parts from reference TRBV14 and TRBJ2-7): EAGVTQFPSHSVIEKGQTVTLRCDPISGHDNLYWYRRVMGKEIKFLLHFVKESKQDESGMPNNRFLAERTGGTYSTLKVQPAELEDSGVYFCASSRVFGAGETYEQYFGPGTRLTVT.